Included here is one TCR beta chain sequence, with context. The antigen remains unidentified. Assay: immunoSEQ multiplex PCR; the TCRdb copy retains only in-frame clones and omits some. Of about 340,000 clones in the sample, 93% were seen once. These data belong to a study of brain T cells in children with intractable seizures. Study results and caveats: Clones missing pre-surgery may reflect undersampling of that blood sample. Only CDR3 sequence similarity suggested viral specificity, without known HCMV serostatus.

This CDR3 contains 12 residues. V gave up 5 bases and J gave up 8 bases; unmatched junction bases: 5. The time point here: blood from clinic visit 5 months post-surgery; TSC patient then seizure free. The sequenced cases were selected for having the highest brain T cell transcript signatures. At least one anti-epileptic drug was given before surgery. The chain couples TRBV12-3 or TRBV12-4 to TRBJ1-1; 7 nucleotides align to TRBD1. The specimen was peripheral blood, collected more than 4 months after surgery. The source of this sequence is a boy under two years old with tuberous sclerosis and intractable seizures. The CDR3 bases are TGTGCCAGCAGTACACCGACAGGGGAAGCTTTCTTT. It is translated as CASSTPTGEAFF.